This T cell receptor (beta chain) was profiled in a study of cytomegalovirus exposure and HLA in healthy donors. With 60 Vbeta and 13 Jbeta primers, the PCR was carried out. This table comes from immunoSEQ multiplex PCR, and its TCRdb copy is limited to in-frame clones, with some not included. Of 65,000 or so clones in the sample, 60% to 80% are singletons; the top ten hold roughly 3.1%. V lost 7 bases and J lost 0, with 12 bases in between. The CDR3 covers 14 residues. Germline V lookup: CDR1 SNHLY, CDR2 FYNNEI. The sequenced sample was PBMCs. The sequence was collected from a girl between 5 and 17 years old in good health and CMV-seropositive. The chain carries TRBV2 and TRBJ1-1; no clear D gene. CDR3 residues: CASTKEGMNTEAFF. Written as DNA, the CDR3 is TGTGCCAGCACGAAGGAGGGTATGAACACTGAAGCTTTCTTT.